This TCR beta chain came from a study of CD8 T cells in ankylosing spondylitis. Findings and caveats of the study: One TCR beta motif, made up of roughly 8 highly homologous variants, appeared characteristic of ankylosing spondylitis blood.

TCRdb processed the 5' RACE reads anew with MiXCR; each CDR3 protein has one entry. The sample holds under 850,000 distinct CDR3 sequences, roughly 19% seen once. On this clonotype: Its antigen is unidentified.

The CDR3 spans 16 residues. The V gene's germline CDR1 is SGHKS and CDR2 YYEKEE (reference sequence). Trimming removed 6 bases from V and 0 bases from J; junction bases left unmatched: 10. This clonotype was sampled from a male donor with ankylosing spondylitis. The sequencing sample was made of blood, either unsorted or a sorted T cell fraction (not recorded which). V is TRBV5-5 and J is TRBJ2-7; TRBD2 aligns across 9 bases. DNA of the CDR3: TGTGCCAGCAAAGCAGGGACTAGCTCTAGCTCCTACGAGCAGTACTTC. As protein: CASKAGTSSSSYEQYF.